The T cell receptor (beta chain) described here comes from a study of T-cell reconstitution after alpha-beta-depleted transplantation in children. Whole-study results and caveats: The origin of high day-60 TCRbeta diversity in some patients lay in surviving recipient T cells and thymic progenitors. Fresh T-cell production supplied most of the T-cell counts and diversity seen one year after transplant. After transplant, at about two months, alpha-beta T cells were reportedly derived from several hundred expanded graft clones.

Preparation of the TCRbeta library involved a method that used unique molecular identifiers. TCRdb itself ran the PCR reads through MiXCR, one entry per CDR3 protein. The sample yields about 260,000 distinct CDR3 sequences, around a tenth seen once. Germline V gives CDR1 SSHAT, CDR2 FNYEAQ (reference sequence). The CDR3 totals 14 residues. Trimming left V 1 base short and J 7 bases short, with 11 bases between. This clonotype was recorded at least ten times. Its target is unknown. The TCR originated in a male patient under 10 years old who had a stem cell transplant for chronic granulomatous disease, so the T cells may come from the graft donor. The sample consisted of peripheral blood, taken 180 days after TCRalphabeta/CD19-depleted stem cell transplant. The chain joins TRBV7-7 to TRBJ1-5; a possible D gene is TRBD1 (5 bases). Here the CDR3 DNA reads TGTGCCAGCAGCTTAGTCCCAGGGATACAGCCCCAGCATTTT. Encoded protein: CASSLVPGIQPQHF.